This T cell receptor (beta chain) was retrieved from a study of blood T cell repertoires in COVID-19. J gave up 9 bases and V 4 bases, and 10 bases lay outside the gene matches. This CDR3 region has 15 residues. Germline V lookup: CDR1 SGHRS, CDR2 YFSETQ. This clone has only a few counts. TCRdb's table, derived via immunoSEQ multiplex PCR, lists solely in-frame clones and lacks some. The repertoire includes 30,000 or so clones, about four fifths of them detected once, and 3% to 4% sits in the top ten. The specimen was peripheral blood. The TCR sequence derives from a man in his forties or fifties with acute or convalescent COVID-19. The V gene is TRBV5-1, the J gene TRBJ2-1, with 10 bases fitting TRBD1. CDR3 bases: TGCGCCAGCAGCACAGCCGGGACAGGGGAGGGTGAGCAGTTCTTC. Residues: CASSTAGTGEGEQFF.